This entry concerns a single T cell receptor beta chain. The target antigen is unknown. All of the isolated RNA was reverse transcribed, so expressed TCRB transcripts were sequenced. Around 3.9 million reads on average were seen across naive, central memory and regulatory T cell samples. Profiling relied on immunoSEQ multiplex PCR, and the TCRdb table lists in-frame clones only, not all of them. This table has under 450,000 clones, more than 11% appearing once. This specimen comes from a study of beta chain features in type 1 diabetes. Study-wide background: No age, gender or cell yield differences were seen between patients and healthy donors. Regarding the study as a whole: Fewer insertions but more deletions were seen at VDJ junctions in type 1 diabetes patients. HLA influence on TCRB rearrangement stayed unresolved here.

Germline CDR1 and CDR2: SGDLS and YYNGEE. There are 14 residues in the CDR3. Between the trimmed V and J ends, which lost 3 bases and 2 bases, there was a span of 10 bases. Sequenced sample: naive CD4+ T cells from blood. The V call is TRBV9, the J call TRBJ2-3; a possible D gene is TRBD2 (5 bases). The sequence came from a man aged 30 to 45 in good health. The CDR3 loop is CASSARGSTDTQYF. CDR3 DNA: TGTGCCAGCAGCGCGCGAGGGTCCACAGATACGCAGTATTTT.